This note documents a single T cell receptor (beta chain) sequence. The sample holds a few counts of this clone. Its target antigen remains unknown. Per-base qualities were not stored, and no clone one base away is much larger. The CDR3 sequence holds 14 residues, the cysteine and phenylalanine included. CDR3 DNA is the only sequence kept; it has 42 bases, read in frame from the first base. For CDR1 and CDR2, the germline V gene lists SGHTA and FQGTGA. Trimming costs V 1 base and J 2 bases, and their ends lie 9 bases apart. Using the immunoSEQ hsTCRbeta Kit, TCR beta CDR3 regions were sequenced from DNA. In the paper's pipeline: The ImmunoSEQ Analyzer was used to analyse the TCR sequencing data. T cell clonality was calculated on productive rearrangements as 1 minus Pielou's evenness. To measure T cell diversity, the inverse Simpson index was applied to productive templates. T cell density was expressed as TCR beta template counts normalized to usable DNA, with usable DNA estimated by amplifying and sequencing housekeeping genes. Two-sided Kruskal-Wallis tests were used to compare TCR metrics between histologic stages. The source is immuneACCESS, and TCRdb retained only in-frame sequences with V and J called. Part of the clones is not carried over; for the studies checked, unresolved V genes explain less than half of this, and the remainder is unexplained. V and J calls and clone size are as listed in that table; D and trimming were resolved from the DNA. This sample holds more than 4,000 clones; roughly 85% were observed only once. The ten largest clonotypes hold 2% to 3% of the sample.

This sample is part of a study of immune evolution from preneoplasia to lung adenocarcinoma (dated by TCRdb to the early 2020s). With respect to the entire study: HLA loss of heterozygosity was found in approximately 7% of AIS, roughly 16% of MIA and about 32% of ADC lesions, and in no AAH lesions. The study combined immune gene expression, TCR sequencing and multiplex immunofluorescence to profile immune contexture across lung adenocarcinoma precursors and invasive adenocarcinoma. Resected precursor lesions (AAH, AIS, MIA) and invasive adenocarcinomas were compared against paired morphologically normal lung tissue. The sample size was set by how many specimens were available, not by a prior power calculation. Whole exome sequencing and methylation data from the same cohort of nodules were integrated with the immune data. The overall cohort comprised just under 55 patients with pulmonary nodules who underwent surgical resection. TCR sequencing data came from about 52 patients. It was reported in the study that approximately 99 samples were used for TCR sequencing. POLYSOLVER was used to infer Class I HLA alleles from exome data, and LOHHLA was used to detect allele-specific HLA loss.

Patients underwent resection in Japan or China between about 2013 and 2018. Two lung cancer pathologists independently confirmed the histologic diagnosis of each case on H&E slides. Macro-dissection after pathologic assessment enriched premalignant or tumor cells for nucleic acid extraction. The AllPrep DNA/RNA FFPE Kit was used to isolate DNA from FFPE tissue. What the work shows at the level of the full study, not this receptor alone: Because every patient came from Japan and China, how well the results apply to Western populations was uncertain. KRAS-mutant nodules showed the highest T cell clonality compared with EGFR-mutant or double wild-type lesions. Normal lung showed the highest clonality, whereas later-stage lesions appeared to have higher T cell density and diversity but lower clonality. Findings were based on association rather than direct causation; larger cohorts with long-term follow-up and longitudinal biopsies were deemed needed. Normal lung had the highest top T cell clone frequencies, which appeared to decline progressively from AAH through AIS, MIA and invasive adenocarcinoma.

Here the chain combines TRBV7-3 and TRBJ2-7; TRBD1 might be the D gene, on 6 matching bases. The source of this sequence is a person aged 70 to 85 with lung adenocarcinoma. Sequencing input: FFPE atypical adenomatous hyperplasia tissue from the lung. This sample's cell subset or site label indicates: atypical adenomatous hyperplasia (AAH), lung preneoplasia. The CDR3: CASSLSTGPYEQYF. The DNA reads TGTGCCAGCAGCTTAAGCACAGGGCCCTACGAGCAGTACTTC.